The clone carrying this T cell receptor beta chain was counted between two and nine times. Its target is not known. The PCR contained 60 Vbeta and 13 Jbeta primers. As processed by the authors: There were about 80 million unique TCR beta chains by a later count, and about 11 million of them were shared. TCRdb's table, derived via immunoSEQ multiplex PCR, lists solely in-frame clones and lacks some. V, J and clone size reflect that table, while D and trimming were determined from the DNA. In the table there are approximately 91,000 clones, 64% of which are singletons. Each donor was nominally healthy when sampled (though unrecorded immune exposures were likely). This specimen comes from a study of cytomegalovirus exposure and HLA in healthy donors. The study's findings and limits: As a later analysis revealed, the rate of TCR association differed by HLA locus, with DRB1 most and HLA-C fewest. Presence/absence analyses took donor sequencing depth as roughly uniform.

From germline, CDR1 is KGHSH and CDR2 LQKENI. With 6 bases clipped from V and 5 bases from J, the junction kept 8 bases outside the gene matches. This CDR3 contains 14 residues. This clonotype originated in a human donor in good health. The sequenced material came from PBMCs. The chain couples TRBV18 to TRBJ1-2; 8 nucleotides agree with TRBD1. DNA for the CDR3: TGTGCCAGCTCCAAGGACAGGGATGGGTATGGCTACACCTTC. Translated, it gives CASSKDRDGYGYTF.